These 14 T cell receptor beta chains originate from one sample sequenced in a study of T cell responses to AZD1222 COVID-19 vaccine. The repertoire was sequenced with immunoSEQ multiplex PCR; TCRdb's copy has only in-frame clones and lacks some. Seen here are under 110,000 clones, roughly 87% observed once, and the top ten hold 16%. The sample in question was peripheral blood, obtained on day 0 of AZD1222 vaccination. These receptors were obtained from an adult in good health.

The rearrangement uses TRBV15 and TRBJ1-2; weak D call: TRBD1 (6 bases). The V end was cut by 2 bases, the J end by 1 base, with 17 bases between. This CDR3 spans 17 amino acids. The germline V gene encodes CDR1 LNHNV and CDR2 YYDKDF (reference sequence). This CDR3 reads CATSRHSIGGDNYGYTF. CDR3 in DNA: TGTGCCACCAGCAGACACAGTATAGGGGGGGATAACTATGGCTACACCTTC.

The sample holds one count of this clone. V is TRBV6-1 and J is TRBJ1-6; D gene unclear. Germline V gene lookup returns CDR1 MNHNS and CDR2 SASEGT. Trimming took off 0 bases at V and 14 bases at J, with 14 bases between the two ends. This CDR3 is 14 amino acids long. The CDR3 spells CASSEAYQPPTLHF. The CDR3 coding sequence is TGTGCCAGCAGTGAAGCCTACCAACCCCCCACCCTCCACTTT.

This clone was picked up one time. The chain joins TRBV3-1 (or the pseudogene TRBV3-2) to TRBJ2-5; maybe TRBD1 (6 bases). V was shortened by 4 bases and J by 1 base, with 16 bases between the two germline ends. The CDR3 contains 16 residues. Germline CDR1 is LGHDT and CDR2 is YNNKEL (reference sequence). The CDR3: CASSRGTHQLQETQYF. The CDR3 bases are TGTGCCAGCAGCCGAGGGACACATCAACTCCAAGAGACCCAGTACTTC.

The J gene is TRBJ1-1, the V gene TRBV10-3; TRBD1 matches 8 bases. V lost 11 bases and J lost 1; bases outside the gene matches: 6. This CDR3 comprises 13 residues. CDR1 is ENHRY and CDR2 is SYGVKD in the germline V gene. In DNA, the CDR3 is TGTGCCGTGCTCGGGACAGGGAACACTGAAGCTTTCTTT. Translating it yields CAVLGTGNTEAFF.

The CDR3 DNA reads as TGTGCCAGCAGTGAAGGGTCCTACACCGGGGAGCTGTTTTTT. This translates into CASSEGSYTGELFF. V is TRBV6-1 and J is TRBJ2-2; D ambiguous. Germline V gene lookup returns CDR1 MNHNS and CDR2 SASEGT. V dropped 1 base and J dropped 3 bases, with 6 bases sitting between them. There are 14 residues in the CDR3.

A few counts support this clone. The chain is built from TRBV27 and TRBJ1-5; TRBD1 is a possible D gene (6 bases). Per the germline V gene, CDR1 is MNHEY and CDR2 is SMNVEV (reference sequence). The CDR3 totals 15 residues. Trimming shortened V by 3 bases and J by 3 bases, and 12 bases separated the two germline ends. In DNA, the CDR3 is TGTGCCAGCAGTTTCTCGCCAGGGGACAATCAGCCCCAGCATTTT. Its translation: CASSFSPGDNQPQHF.

V usage is TRBV7-9 and J usage is TRBJ2-1; the match to TRBD2 covers 9 bases. Germline V lookup: CDR1 SEHNR, CDR2 FQNEAQ (reference sequence). The CDR3 length is 16 residues. V was pared by 7 bases and J by 4 bases, with 11 bases of the junction left unmatched. The CDR3 here is CASITNPSGDYNEQFF. DNA for the CDR3: TGTGCCAGCATCACTAACCCTAGCGGGGATTACAATGAGCAGTTCTTC.

V gene TRBV6-1 combines with J gene TRBJ1-5; D call uncertain. The CDR3 runs 14 residues. The V gene lost 3 bases and the J gene lost 3 bases, with 9 bases spanning the gap. Germline assignment: CDR1 MNHNS and CDR2 SASEGT. The CDR3 DNA is TGTGCCAGCAGTGAGTCCTCACCCAATCAGCCCCAGCATTTT. This translates into CASSESSPNQPQHF.

The chain couples TRBV27 to TRBJ2-3; 7 bases are shared with TRBD2. The CDR3 totals 15 residues. With 8 bases clipped from V and 3 bases from J, the junction kept 11 bases outside the gene matches. Germline V lookup: CDR1 MNHEY, CDR2 SMNVEV (reference sequence). CDR3: CASSLGGKRTDTQYF. The CDR3 DNA reads as TGTGCCAGCTCCCTGGGAGGGAAAAGGACAGATACGCAGTATTTT.

The rearrangement uses TRBV6-5 and TRBJ1-4; a weak D match, TRBD1 (6 bases). This CDR3 contains 15 residues. Per the germline V gene, CDR1 is MNHEY and CDR2 is SVGAGI. V lost 0 bases, J lost 10 bases, and 15 bases lay in between. The CDR3 reads CASSYSPDSLGKLFF. The CDR3 DNA sequence: TGTGCCAGCAGTTACTCACCGGACAGTCTCGGAAAACTGTTTTTT.

V is TRBV5-1 and J is TRBJ2-2; D is unresolved. Germline values: CDR1 SGHRS, CDR2 YFSETQ. The CDR3 extends over 13 amino acids. The V gene lost 1 base and the J gene lost 6 bases, with 7 bases spanning the gap. In DNA form, the CDR3 reads TGCGCCAGCAGCTTGCAATTTCCCGGGGAGCTGTTTTTT. Translating it yields CASSLQFPGELFF.

The J gene is TRBJ2-5, the V gene TRBV6-5, with D possibly TRBD1 on 6 matching bases. The germline V gene encodes CDR1 MNHEY and CDR2 SVGAGI. The CDR3 is 14 amino acids. V lost 6 bases and J lost 1, with 12 bases in between. The CDR3 is CASSDGQIQETQYF. CDR3 sequence (DNA): TGTGCCAGCAGCGATGGACAGATCCAAGAGACCCAGTACTTC.

This chain links TRBV27 with TRBJ1-5; possibly TRBD1 for D (5 bases). V was cut by 6 bases and J by 0 bases, with 15 bases left in between. The CDR3 contains 16 residues. CDR1 is MNHEY, CDR2 SMNVEV, per germline (reference sequence). The CDR3 DNA reads TGTGCCAGCAGAACCCGTCGGGGGGATAGCAATCAGCCCCAGCATTTT. Translation gives CASRTRRGDSNQPQHF.

The J gene is TRBJ2-7, the V gene TRBV5-1; the match to TRBD1 covers 7 bases. V lost 7 bases, J lost 3 bases, and 1 base stayed unmatched. CDR3 length: 11 residues. The germline CDR1 and CDR2 sequences are SGHRS and YFSETQ. Here the CDR3 reads CASGDSYEQYF. The CDR3 DNA follows: TGCGCCAGCGGGGACAGCTACGAGCAGTACTTC.